These 32 T cell receptor beta chains share one sample of origin, sequenced in a study of vaccination and CD4 T cells after COVID-19. Scientists ran DNA taken from cultured CD4+ T cells through the Oncomine TCR Beta short-read assay for sequencing. TCRdb re-called the PCR reads with MiXCR, one entry per CDR3 protein. Altogether about 22,000 distinct CDR3 sequences are present, under 40% being singletons, with the ten largest covering 30%. Time point described: late sampling 161 to 241 days after vaccination in a few convalescent patients. Treatment indicated: roughly 10-day PBMC culture with coronavirus spike peptide pools or control peptides (ViraFEST assay). These receptors' targets are unknown. The starting material was CD4+ T cells from blood, cultured in vitro, obtained about 7 months after SARS-CoV-2 vaccination. The source is a human donor who had recovered from COVID-19.

This clonotype was observed a few times. The gene calls are TRBV20-1 and TRBJ1-5, with D possibly being TRBD1 (5 bases). The CDR3 length is 13 residues. V dropped 7 bases and J dropped 4 bases, with 14 bases sitting between them. Germline V gives CDR1 DFQATT, CDR2 SNEGSKA (reference sequence). CDR3 sequence (DNA): TGCAGTGTCACACCTGGGGGGAATCAGCCCCAGCATTTT. This sequence encodes CSVTPGGNQPQHF.

This rearrangement joins TRBV7-9 to TRBJ1-3; no clear D gene. V was shortened by 3 bases and J by 0 bases, with 9 bases between the two germline ends. Looked up from germline, CDR1 is SEHNR and CDR2 is FQNEAQ (reference sequence). CDR3 size: 15 residues. The CDR3 sequence is CASSFGRSSGNTIYF. DNA of the CDR3: TGTGCCAGCAGCTTCGGACGGAGCTCTGGAAACACCATATATTTT.

The chain joins TRBV6-5 to TRBJ1-5; the D is unclear. Germline values: CDR1 MNHEY, CDR2 SVGAGI. The CDR3 contains 13 residues. V was pared by 2 bases and J by 2 bases, with 4 bases between. CDR3 amino acids: CASSYGGNQPQHF. The CDR3 nucleotides are TGTGCCAGCAGTTACGGTGGCAATCAGCCCCAGCATTTT.

The chain couples TRBV20-1 to TRBJ2-5; 8 bases align to TRBD2. Germline CDR1 DFQATT, CDR2 SNEGSKA (reference sequence). CDR3 size: 13 residues. V gave up 6 bases and J gave up 3 bases; unmatched junction bases: 6. The CDR3 DNA sequence: TGCAGTGCAAAGCGGGGGCCCGAAGAGACCCAGTACTTC. Translated: CSAKRGPEETQYF.

There are a few counts of this clonotype. The rearrangement joins TRBV24-1 to TRBJ2-5; D is ambiguous. The CDR3 has 15 amino acids. CDR1 is KGHDR and CDR2 is SFDVKD in the germline V gene. Trimming cost V 1 base and J 5 bases, with 13 bases left between them. For the CDR3, the DNA is TGTGCCACCAGTGATTTCCTCTTCGGTGTCGAGACCCAGTACTTC. This translates into CATSDFLFGVETQYF.

This clonotype has only a few counts. The chain couples TRBV28 to TRBJ2-1; D possibly corresponds to TRBD2 (5 bases). Germline loops: CDR1 MDHEN, CDR2 SYDVKM. The CDR3 is 14 residues long. With 3 bases removed from V and 6 bases from J, the gap between germline ends came to 12 bases. In DNA form, the CDR3 reads TGTGCCAGCAGTTTTGCACTAGTCGCCAATGAGCAGTTCTTC. It translates to CASSFALVANEQFF.

The V gene is TRBV18, the J gene TRBJ1-2; D not resolved. V was clipped by 0 bases and J by 6 bases, with 17 bases between them. This CDR3 is built from 16 residues. Looked up from germline, CDR1 is KGHSH and CDR2 is LQKENI. CDR3 protein: CASSPPGRLRRDGYTF. In nucleotides, the CDR3 is TGTGCCAGCTCACCACCGGGGAGACTCAGAAGGGATGGCTACACCTTC.

The V gene is TRBV28, the J gene TRBJ1-2; no firm D call. Germline values: CDR1 MDHEN, CDR2 SYDVKM. Trimming took off 7 bases at V and 4 bases at J, with 16 bases between the two ends. CDR3 length: 14 amino acids. The DNA for the CDR3 is TGTGCCAGCACCCAACTGTATAAGGGCTATGGCTACACCTTC. Protein product: CASTQLYKGYGYTF.

V gene TRBV20-1 combines with J gene TRBJ2-3; no reliable D call. Trimming took 0 bases from V and 2 from J, leaving 9 bases between them. The CDR3 length is 14 residues. Germline V gives CDR1 DFQATT, CDR2 SNEGSKA (reference sequence). The CDR3: CSARDRLDTDTQYF. The CDR3 coding sequence is TGCAGTGCTAGAGACCGACTTGACACAGATACGCAGTATTTT.

The chain is built from TRBV5-4 and TRBJ2-7, with a weak D call TRBD2 (6 bases). Trimming left V 4 bases short and J 4 bases short, with 18 bases between. Germline values: CDR1 SGHNT, CDR2 YYREEE (reference sequence). CDR3 length: 15 residues. The CDR3 spells CASSLRSGVRYEQYF. In DNA, the CDR3 is TGTGCCAGCAGCCTAAGGTCGGGAGTAAGGTACGAGCAGTACTTC.

This chain links TRBV5-6 with TRBJ2-7; D might be TRBD1 or TRBD2, each matching 5 bases. Germline V gene sequence: CDR1 SGHDT, CDR2 YYEEEE. This CDR3 contains 16 residues. V lost 4 bases, J lost 4 bases, and 21 bases lay in between. This chain's CDR3 is CASSPWGRTNLYEQYF. The CDR3 DNA reads as TGTGCCAGCAGCCCGTGGGGACGGACAAACCTTTACGAGCAGTACTTC.

This chain connects TRBV11-3 to TRBJ2-5; TRBD2 agrees at 8 bases. This CDR3 is 15 amino acids long. V was clipped by 4 bases and J by 6 bases; unmatched bases: 10. Germline V gene lookup returns CDR1 SGHNT and CDR2 YENEEA. The CDR3 DNA reads as TGTGCCAGCAGCTCCTACGCGGGAGGAGGGCAGACCCAGTACTTC. Translated: CASSSYAGGGQTQYF.

This chain connects TRBV6-5 to TRBJ2-1, with 11 bases lining up with TRBD2. The junction had 7 bases not matched to a gene; V was cut back by 2 bases and J by 4 bases. The CDR3 is 17 amino acids. The germline V gene encodes CDR1 MNHEY and CDR2 SVGAGI. CDR3 sequence: CASSYQGTSGPYNEQFF. The DNA of the CDR3 is TGTGCCAGCAGTTACCAGGGGACTAGCGGACCATACAATGAGCAGTTCTTC.

This clonotype was counted only a few times. This chain joins TRBV15 and TRBJ2-7, with 8 positions matching TRBD2. J lost 1 base, V lost 0 bases, and 2 bases had no gene match. CDR1 and CDR2 from the germline V gene are LNHNV and YYDKDF (reference sequence). The CDR3 contains 15 residues. CDR3 DNA sequence: TGTGCCACCAGCAGAGATCCGGGGGGGTCCTACGAGCAGTACTTC. Translating gives CATSRDPGGSYEQYF.

The chain links TRBV20-1 to TRBJ2-7; 8 nucleotides agree with TRBD2. The CDR3 has 15 amino acids. The V gene end was trimmed by 1 base and the J gene end by 6 bases; junction bases not matched to a gene: 11. The germline V gene has CDR1 DFQATT and CDR2 SNEGSKA (reference sequence). The CDR3 protein is CSARGLGAAGGEQYF. CDR3 DNA sequence: TGCAGTGCTAGAGGTTTGGGGGCGGCGGGAGGCGAGCAGTACTTC.

The gene calls are TRBV7-9 and TRBJ2-6, with 9 positions matching TRBD2. The CDR3 runs 19 residues. Germline V gene sequence: CDR1 SEHNR, CDR2 FQNEAQ (reference sequence). Losses at the gene ends were 1 base for V and 0 bases for J; bases not matched to a gene: 7. The CDR3 here is CASSLGKLAGGSGANVLTF. CDR3 nucleotide sequence: TGTGCCAGCAGCTTAGGGAAACTAGCGGGCGGCTCTGGGGCCAACGTCCTGACTTTC.

This chain uses TRBV7-8 with TRBJ1-5; D gene ambiguous. The CDR3 has 15 amino acids. V shed 5 bases and J shed 1 base, with 12 bases lying between them. CDR1 and CDR2 from the germline V gene are SGHVS and FQNEAQ. CDR3 DNA sequence: TGTGCCAGCAGCCGAGGGTATACAAGCAATCAGCCCCAGCATTTT. It codes for CASSRGYTSNQPQHF.

The chain is built from TRBV20-1 and TRBJ2-1; 13 bases map to TRBD2. Germline assignment: CDR1 DFQATT and CDR2 SNEGSKA (reference sequence). This CDR3 spans 15 amino acids. V shed 2 bases and J 7 bases; nucleotides not matched to a gene: 5. Here the CDR3 DNA reads TGCAGTGCTAGATCCGGACTAGCGGGAGTAAATGAGCAGTTCTTC. It yields the protein CSARSGLAGVNEQFF.

The genes are TRBV18 and TRBJ1-1; TRBD1 matches at 8 bases. Germline V gene sequence: CDR1 KGHSH, CDR2 LQKENI. The CDR3 spans 13 residues. V dropped 5 bases and J dropped 4; count of bases not matched to a gene: 3. The CDR3 bases are TGTGCCAGCTCAGAGGACAGGGCCACTGAAGCTTTCTTT. This translates into CASSEDRATEAFF.

The rearrangement uses TRBV7-9 and TRBJ1-2; no firm D call. This CDR3 has 15 amino acids. Between the trimmed V and J ends, which lost 6 bases and 0 bases, there was a span of 14 bases. Per the germline V gene, CDR1 is SEHNR and CDR2 is FQNEAQ (reference sequence). In DNA, the CDR3 is TGTGCCAGCAGTCGGTCGGGCATCGCTAACTATGGCTACACCTTC. Its protein is CASSRSGIANYGYTF.

The table lists this clonotype with a few counts. The chain carries TRBV7-2 and TRBJ2-7; no firm D call. The CDR3 consists of 15 residues. Trimming removed 0 bases from V and 4 bases from J, with 13 bases in between. The germline V gene has CDR1 SGHTA and CDR2 FQGNSA. CDR3 protein: CASSLAEFSIYEQYF. The CDR3 DNA reads TGTGCCAGCAGCTTAGCCGAGTTCAGCATATACGAGCAGTACTTC. Full variable domain (rest looked up from reference TRBV7-2 and TRBJ2-7): GAGVSQSPSNKVTEKGKDVELRCDPISGHTALYWYRQSLGQGLEFLIYFQGNSAPDKSGLPSDRFSAERTGGSVSTLTIQRTQQEDSAVYLCASSLAEFSIYEQYFGPGTRLTVT.

The CDR3 DNA is TGCAGTGCTAGAGATTTAGCGGGAGGAACAGATACGCAGTATTTT. Amino acids: CSARDLAGGTDTQYF. V usage is TRBV20-1 and J usage is TRBJ2-3; 10 nucleotides line up with TRBD2. The CDR3 consists of 15 residues. Germline V lookup: CDR1 DFQATT, CDR2 SNEGSKA (reference sequence). V was pared by 0 bases and J by 3 bases, with 3 bases of the junction left unmatched.

This chain joins TRBV20-1 and TRBJ1-1, with 7 bases matching TRBD1. Germline loops: CDR1 DFQATT, CDR2 SNEGSKA (reference sequence). The length of the CDR3 is 12 residues. V was pared by 2 bases and J by 7 bases, with 4 bases of the junction left unmatched. The CDR3 reads CSARRTGDEAFF. In DNA, the CDR3 is TGCAGTGCTAGACGAACAGGGGATGAAGCTTTCTTT.

This CDR3 reads CASSVTGTYEQYF. CDR3 DNA sequence: TGTGCCAGCAGTGTGACAGGGACCTACGAGCAGTACTTC. The V call is TRBV25-1, the J call TRBJ2-7; 7 nucleotides align to TRBD1. The CDR3 sequence is 13 residues long. Germline CDR1 is MGHDK and CDR2 is SYGVNS. The V and J ends lost 4 bases and 2 bases, in that order; junction bases with no gene match: 2.

This clonotype was seen a handful of times. This chain connects TRBV21-1 to TRBJ1-6; TRBD1, as called in the table, went unchecked against the DNA. TRBV21-1 is tagged as a pseudogene. The CDR3 loop spans 14 amino acids. CDR3 DNA sequence: TGTGCCAGCATCTACAGGGGGCTTAATTCACCCCTCCACTTT. Translated, it gives CASIYRGLNSPLHF.

This clonotype was found a few times. This chain links TRBV7-2 with TRBJ1-1; D may be TRBD1 (5 bases). V was cut by 5 bases and J by 11 bases, with 18 bases left in between. Germline CDR1 and CDR2: SGHTA and FQGNSA. The CDR3 extends over 13 amino acids. CDR3 nucleotide sequence: TGTGCCAGCAGCCTACGCGGGACGGCTGTTGCTTTCTTT. This codes for CASSLRGTAVAFF.

This clonotype was seen a few times. CDR3 region: CASKGHLSYEQYF. CDR3 nucleotides: TGTGCCAGCAAGGGACATCTCTCCTACGAGCAGTACTTC. This rearrangement joins TRBV6-1 to TRBJ2-7; tentative D call: TRBD1 (6 bases). The germline gives CDR1 MNHNS, CDR2 SASEGT. Trimming pared 7 bases from V and 0 bases from J, leaving 10 bases between. This CDR3 region has 13 residues.

This clonotype came up a few times. The chain carries TRBV7-8 and TRBJ1-2, with TRBD1 identical over 8 bases. Germline V lookup: CDR1 SGHVS, CDR2 FQNEAQ. The CDR3 totals 13 residues. The junction had 4 bases not matched to a gene; V was cut back by 5 bases and J by 5 bases. The DNA of the CDR3 is TGTGCCAGCAGCCCCGACAGGGGTTATGGCTACACCTTC. Translating it yields CASSPDRGYGYTF.

This chain connects TRBV2 to TRBJ1-2; D not certain. CDR1 and CDR2 from the germline V gene are SNHLY and FYNNEI. There are 14 residues in the CDR3. Trimming removed 5 bases at V and 4 bases at J, with 14 bases between. CDR3 DNA: TGTGCCAGCAGTCGGATGAGCCGAATCTATGGCTACACCTTC. Translation: CASSRMSRIYGYTF.

This chain joins TRBV6-2 or TRBV6-3 and TRBJ2-1; TRBD1 aligns across 8 bases. The length of the CDR3 is 12 residues. The V gene's germline CDR1 is MNHEY and CDR2 SVGEGT. J gave up 4 bases and V 9 bases, and 2 bases lay outside the gene matches. CDR3 coding DNA: TGTGCCAGTGGACAGGGATACAATGAGCAGTTCTTC. Its translation is CASGQGYNEQFF.

V usage is TRBV4-2 and J usage is TRBJ1-2; unclear D gene. Germline CDR1 and CDR2: LGHNA and YNFKEQ. The CDR3 covers 14 residues. Trimming pared 4 bases from V and 4 bases from J, leaving 13 bases between. This chain's CDR3 is CASSPAESFYGYTF. CDR3 in DNA: TGTGCCAGCAGCCCTGCGGAAAGCTTCTATGGCTACACCTTC.

The table lists this clonotype with a few counts. This chain joins TRBV2 and TRBJ2-7; 15 bases are shared with TRBD2. In germline, CDR1 is SNHLY, CDR2 FYNNEI. CDR3 length: 13 residues. With 6 bases clipped from V and 7 bases from J, the junction kept 1 base outside the gene matches. CDR3 amino acids: CASSGTSGGEQYF. In nucleotides, the CDR3 is TGTGCCAGCAGCGGGACTAGCGGGGGGGAGCAGTACTTC.